This T cell receptor beta chain was profiled in a study of cytomegalovirus exposure and HLA in healthy donors. The germline CDR1 and CDR2 sequences are SGHRS and YFSETQ. The CDR3 length is 14 residues. Trimming took off 1 base at V and 8 bases at J, with 12 bases between the two ends. 60 Vbeta and 13 Jbeta primers were used in PCR. Assay used: immunoSEQ multiplex PCR; TCRdb lists only in-frame clones, some missing. The sample has some 250,000 clones, about 81% seen once. The clonotype comes from a woman in her 40s in good health and CMV-seropositive. The V call is TRBV5-1, the J call TRBJ1-4; the D gene is possibly TRBD1 (6 bases). Sequenced: PBMCs. For the CDR3, the DNA is TGCGCCAGCAGCTTGACGACTACAGGGGAAAAACTGTTTTTT. Amino acids: CASSLTTTGEKLFF. Drawing the rest from reference TRBV5-1 and TRBJ1-4, the complete variable domain is KAGVTQTPRYLIKTRGQQVTLSCSPISGHRSVSWYQQTPGQGLQFLFEYFSETQRNKGNFPGRFSGRQFSNSRSEMNVSTLELGDSALYLCASSLTTTGEKLFFGSGTQLSVL.